The source of this T cell receptor (beta chain) is a study of shared clonotypes between healthy human individuals. At deep level, the assay was performed. Researchers sequenced unsorted PBMC DNA using ten immunoSEQ deep assay plates. Some clones are missing from TCRdb's copy, which holds only in-frame ones; the method was immunoSEQ multiplex PCR. The data hold roughly 450,000 clones, with around 79% observed a single time. The ends lost 3 bases at V and 2 bases at J; junction bases unmatched: 3. The length of the CDR3 is 15 residues. CDR1 SGDLS and CDR2 YYNGEE come from the germline V gene. Among the donors, all were Caucasian adults who lived in Nashville, Tennessee. For unsorted samples, genomic DNA was extracted from 94 million or so PBMCs.

The chain recombines TRBV9 with TRBJ2-7; 12 bases are shared with TRBD2. This TCR came from a woman aged 40-49 years in good health. Some clones in this sample may be carry-over from other donors' samples. The sample taken for sequencing was PBMCs. CDR3 loop: CASSGTSGRTYEQYF. CDR3 sequence (DNA): TGTGCCAGCAGCGGTACTAGCGGGAGGACCTACGAGCAGTACTTC.